Below are 3 T cell receptor beta chains sequenced from a single sample in a study of blood T cell repertoires in COVID-19. Assay: immunoSEQ multiplex PCR; the TCRdb copy retains only in-frame clones and omits some. The data contain about 200,000 clones, about 85% of them singletons. The sample comprised peripheral blood. All receptors come from a woman older than 75 with acute or convalescent COVID-19.

This chain connects TRBV29-1 to TRBJ2-7; the D gene is possibly TRBD2 (7 bases). The ends were cut back, 5 bases at V and 5 bases at J, with 16 bases in the middle. This CDR3 is 13 amino acids long. CDR1 SQVTM and CDR2 ANQGSEA come from the germline V gene. CDR3 sequence (DNA): TGCAGCGTTTGGGAGGGGGGAAGGGACGAGCAGTACTTC. Encoded protein: CSVWEGGRDEQYF.

This clone came up a few times. The same CDR3 arises from other DNA sequences in this sample as well. This chain joins TRBV3-1 (or the pseudogene TRBV3-2) and TRBJ1-5; 7 bases match TRBD1. The CDR3 has 14 amino acids. CDR1 is LGHDT, CDR2 YNNKEL, per germline (reference sequence). The J segment lost 2 bases and the V segment lost 3 bases, leaving 1 base of the junction unmatched. The CDR3 coding sequence is TGTGCCAGCAGCCAGGGGACAGGCAATCAGCCCCAGCATTTT. It specifies CASSQGTGNQPQHF.

The rearrangement links TRBV30 to TRBJ1-5; possibly TRBD1 for D (5 bases). This CDR3 has 15 residues. V lost 0 bases to trimming and J lost 7 bases, with 16 bases between them. The germline CDR1 and CDR2 sequences are GTSNPN and SVGIG (reference sequence). CDR3 region: CAWSVKGPRGQPQHF. CDR3 nucleotide sequence: TGTGCCTGGAGTGTAAAAGGACCAAGGGGCCAGCCCCAGCATTTT. Full variable domain (outside the CDR3, taken from reference TRBV30 and TRBJ1-5): SQTIHQWPATLVQPVGSPLSLECTVEGTSNPNLYWYRQAAGRGLQLLFYSVGIGQISSEVPQNLSASRPQDRQFILSSKKLLLSDSGFYLCAWSVKGPRGQPQHFGDGTRLSIL.